The 11 T cell receptor beta chains in this list originate from one sample, sequenced in a study of OX40 agonist ivuxolimab in advanced cancers. Library preparation used the immunoSEQ multiplex PCR assay. Here the immuneACCESS table is served through TCRdb, limited to in-frame sequences with V and J called. Missing clones are a known gap in these copies; in checked studies unresolved V genes cover under half, and the rest lacks a known reason. For this sample the table gives 35,000 to 40,000 clones, of which almost 85% were detected only once. About 2% of the sample belongs to the ten largest clones. The sequenced sample was CD4+ or CD8+ T cells sorted from blood, obtained in a trial of the OX40 agonist ivuxolimab. These receptors were taken from an adult with an advanced solid tumor such as melanoma, head and neck, liver or kidney cancer.

This chain links TRBV30 with TRBJ1-5; D call uncertain. The V end lost 0 bases, the J end lost 4 bases, and 13 bases lay between the germline ends. In germline, CDR1 is GTSNPN, CDR2 SVGIG (reference sequence). The CDR3 extends over 15 amino acids. The CDR3, as DNA: TGTGCCTGGAGTGTACAGCTCGCCGGGAATCAGCCCCAGCATTTT. Its protein product is CAWSVQLAGNQPQHF. Drawing the rest from reference TRBV30 and TRBJ1-5, the complete variable domain is SQTIHQWPATLVQPVGSPLSLECTVEGTSNPNLYWYRQAAGRGLQLLFYSVGIGQISSEVPQNLSASRPQDRQFILSSKKLLLSDSGFYLCAWSVQLAGNQPQHFGDGTRLSIL.

The gene calls are TRBV28 and TRBJ2-4; 7 nucleotides align to TRBD2. The germline V gene has CDR1 MDHEN and CDR2 SYDVKM. This CDR3 is 15 amino acids long. V shed 6 bases, J shed 7 bases, and the junction held 12 bases outside the gene matches. As DNA, the CDR3 is TGTGCCAGCAGAGCCACTGGCGGGAGTTGGAACATTCAGTACTTC. Residues: CASRATGGSWNIQYF.

V usage is TRBV27 and J usage is TRBJ2-1, with D unresolved. CDR3 size: 14 residues. Trimming took off 8 bases at V and 9 bases at J, with 20 bases between the two ends. CDR1 and CDR2 (germline): MNHEY, SMNVEV (reference sequence). The chain's CDR3 is CASRPAGYGGEQFF. As DNA, the CDR3 is TGTGCCAGCCGTCCGGCAGGATACGGCGGTGAGCAGTTCTTC.

The V call is TRBV5-1, the J call TRBJ2-7, with D unresolved. The CDR3 has 15 residues. Germline CDR1 and CDR2: SGHRS and YFSETQ. Trimming shortened V by 2 bases and J by 3 bases, and 15 bases separated the two germline ends. CDR3 nucleotide sequence: TGCGCCAGCAGCTTAGATTCGGGTATCAACTACGAGCAGTACTTC. Encoded protein: CASSLDSGINYEQYF.

This rearrangement joins TRBV2 to TRBJ2-7; D remains unclear. CDR3 length: 12 amino acids. The germline gives CDR1 SNHLY, CDR2 FYNNEI. The ends were cut back, 10 bases at V and 3 bases at J, with 13 bases in the middle. Written as DNA, the CDR3 is TGTGCCACCGGGTTTACCATCTACGAGCAGTACTTC. It codes for CATGFTIYEQYF.

The J gene is TRBJ2-7, the V gene TRBV19; D is unclear. The CDR3 loop spans 13 amino acids. Germline CDR1 is LNHDA and CDR2 is SQIVND (reference sequence). V lost 9 bases, J lost 4 bases, and 16 bases lay in between. The CDR3 bases are TGTGCCAGCCGCGCCAGGTGGAATTACGAGCAGTACTTC. Amino acid sequence: CASRARWNYEQYF.

V usage is TRBV7-9 and J usage is TRBJ1-6; the D gene is possibly TRBD1 (6 bases). The germline V gene has CDR1 SEHNR and CDR2 FQNEAQ (reference sequence). Trimming removed 5 bases at V and 6 bases at J, with 11 bases between. The CDR3 length is 14 residues. CDR3 sequence reads: CASSPRGPNSPLHF. Here the CDR3 DNA reads TGTGCCAGCAGCCCCCGGGGGCCTAATTCACCCCTCCACTTT.

V is TRBV5-8 and J is TRBJ1-2, with TRBD1 as a possible D gene (5 bases). V was clipped by 6 bases and J by 2 bases, with 17 bases between them. CDR1 and CDR2 (germline): SGHTS, YDEGEE. This CDR3 comprises 15 residues. CDR3 in amino acids: CASTVTDHINYGYTF. CDR3 DNA sequence: TGTGCCAGCACTGTGACAGATCACATCAACTATGGCTACACCTTC.

The J gene is TRBJ2-6, the V gene TRBV27; D remains unclear. CDR3 length equals 16 residues. Trimming pared 3 bases from V and 3 bases from J, leaving 12 bases between. CDR1 MNHEY and CDR2 SMNVEV come from the germline V gene (reference sequence). The CDR3, as DNA: TGTGCCAGCAGTTTCTCTCTGGGCGGTGGGGCCAACGTCCTGACTTTC. It yields the protein CASSFSLGGGANVLTF.

The chain links TRBV5-6 to TRBJ1-5; D is ambiguous. V lost 2 bases, J lost 0 bases, and 0 bases lay in between. The CDR3 is 12 amino acids. Germline CDR1 and CDR2: SGHDT and YYEEEE. The CDR3 nucleotides read TGTGCCAGCAGCTTTAGCAATCAGCCCCAGCATTTT. Protein sequence: CASSFSNQPQHF.

This chain joins TRBV7-3 and TRBJ1-1; weak D call: TRBD1 (6 bases). V lost 4 bases to trimming and J lost 5 bases, with 17 bases between them. Germline CDR1 and CDR2: SGHTA and FQGTGA. This CDR3 has 15 residues. The CDR3 DNA reads as TGTGCCAGCAGCTCAGGGGCGGGACTGCGGACTGAAGCTTTCTTT. Its protein product is CASSSGAGLRTEAFF.